This TCR beta chain was sequenced during a study of T cell responses to AZD1222 COVID-19 vaccine. Study results and caveats: There were vaccine-associated CD4 TCRs across spike, dominant at 160-218 and 743-854.

As for this clone: Its antigen is not known.

Data came from immunoSEQ multiplex PCR; TCRdb stores just in-frame clones and leaves some out. This table holds about 160,000 clones, roughly 91% found once. Germline values: CDR1 SGHTA, CDR2 FQGTGA. The V end lost 5 bases, the J end lost 2 bases, and 16 bases lay between the germline ends. This CDR3 contains 16 residues. The clonotype was recovered from an adult in good health. The input for sequencing was peripheral blood, taken on day 0 of AZD1222 vaccination. The chain is built from TRBV7-3 and TRBJ2-1; unclear D gene. The CDR3 spells CASSPIPRRPYNEQFF. The CDR3 region has the DNA TGTGCCAGCAGCCCCATTCCCCGACGACCCTACAATGAGCAGTTCTTC.